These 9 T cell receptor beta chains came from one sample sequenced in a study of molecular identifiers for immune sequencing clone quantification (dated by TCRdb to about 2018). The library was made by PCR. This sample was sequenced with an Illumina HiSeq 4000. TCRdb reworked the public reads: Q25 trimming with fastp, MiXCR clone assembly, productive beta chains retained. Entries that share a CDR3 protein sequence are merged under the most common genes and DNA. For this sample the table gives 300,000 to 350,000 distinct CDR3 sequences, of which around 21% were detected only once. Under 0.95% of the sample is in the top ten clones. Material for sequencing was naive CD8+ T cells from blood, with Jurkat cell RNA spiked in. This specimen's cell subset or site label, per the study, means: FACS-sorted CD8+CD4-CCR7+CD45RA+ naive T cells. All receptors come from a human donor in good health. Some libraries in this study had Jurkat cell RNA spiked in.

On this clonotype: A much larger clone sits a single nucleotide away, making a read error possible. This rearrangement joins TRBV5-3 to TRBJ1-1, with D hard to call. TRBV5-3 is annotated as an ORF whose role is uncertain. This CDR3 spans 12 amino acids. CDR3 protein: CASSFGTREGFF. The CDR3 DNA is TGTGCCAGCAGCTTTGGAACAAGGGAGGGATTCTTT.

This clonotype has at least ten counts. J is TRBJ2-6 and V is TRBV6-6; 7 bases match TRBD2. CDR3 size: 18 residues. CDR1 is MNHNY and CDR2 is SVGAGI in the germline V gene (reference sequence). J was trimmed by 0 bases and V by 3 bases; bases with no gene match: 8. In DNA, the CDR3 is TGTGCCAGCAGTTATACGGCAGGGAGGGGCTCTGGGGCCAACGTCCTGACTTTC. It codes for CASSYTAGRGSGANVLTF.

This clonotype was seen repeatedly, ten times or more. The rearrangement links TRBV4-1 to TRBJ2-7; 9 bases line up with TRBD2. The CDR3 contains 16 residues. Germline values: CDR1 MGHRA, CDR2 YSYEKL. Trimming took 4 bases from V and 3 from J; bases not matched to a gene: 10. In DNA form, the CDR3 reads TGCGCCAGCAGCCCCGAAGGAAATAGCGGGGGCTACGAGCAGTACTTC. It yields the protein CASSPEGNSGGYEQYF.

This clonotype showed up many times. The chain's CDR3 is CSARSGYTDTQYF. The CDR3 nucleotides are TGCAGTGCTAGGTCGGGATACACAGATACGCAGTATTTT. The rearrangement links TRBV20-1 to TRBJ2-3; perhaps TRBD2 as D (5 bases). This CDR3 region has 13 residues. Trimming cost V 3 bases and J 2 bases, with 9 bases left between them. Per the germline V gene, CDR1 is DFQATT and CDR2 is SNEGSKA (reference sequence).

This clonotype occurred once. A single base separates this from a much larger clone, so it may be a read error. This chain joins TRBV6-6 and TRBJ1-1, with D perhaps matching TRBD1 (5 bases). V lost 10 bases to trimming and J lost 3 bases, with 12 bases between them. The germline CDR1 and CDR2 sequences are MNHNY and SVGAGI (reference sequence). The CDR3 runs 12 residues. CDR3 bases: TGTGCCACCGGGACTCCCGACACTGAAGCTTTCTTT. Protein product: CATGTPDTEAFF.

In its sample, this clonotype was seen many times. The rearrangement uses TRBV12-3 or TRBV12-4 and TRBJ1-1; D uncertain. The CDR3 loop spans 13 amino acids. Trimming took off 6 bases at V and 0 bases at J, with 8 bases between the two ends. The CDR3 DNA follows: TGTGCCAGCAGCCCACTCATGAACACTGAAGCTTTCTTT. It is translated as CASSPLMNTEAFF.

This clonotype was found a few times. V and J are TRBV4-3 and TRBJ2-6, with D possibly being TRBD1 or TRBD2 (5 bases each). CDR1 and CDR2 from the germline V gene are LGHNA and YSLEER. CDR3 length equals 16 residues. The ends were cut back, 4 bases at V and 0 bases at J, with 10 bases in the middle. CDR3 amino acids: CASSRGDSSGANVLTF. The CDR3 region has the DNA TGCGCCAGCAGCCGGGGAGACAGCTCTGGGGCCAACGTCCTGACTTTC.

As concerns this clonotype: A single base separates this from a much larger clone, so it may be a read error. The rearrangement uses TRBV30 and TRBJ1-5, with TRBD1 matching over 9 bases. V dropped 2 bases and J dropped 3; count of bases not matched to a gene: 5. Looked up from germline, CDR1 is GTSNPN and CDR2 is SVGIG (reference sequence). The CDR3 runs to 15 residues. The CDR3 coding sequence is TGTGCCTGGAGTCTGGGACAGGGAAACAATCAGCCCCAGCATTTT. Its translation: CAWSLGQGNNQPQHF. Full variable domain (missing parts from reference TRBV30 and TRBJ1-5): SQTIHQWPATLVQPVGSPLSLECTVEGTSNPNLYWYRQAAGRGLQLLFYSVGIGQISSEVPQNLSASRPQDRQFILSSKKLLLSDSGFYLCAWSLGQGNNQPQHFGDGTRLSIL.

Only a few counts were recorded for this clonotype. The CDR3 DNA sequence: TGCGCCAGCAGCCAAGCTGGACCTGGAAACACCATATATTTT. Protein product: CASSQAGPGNTIYF. The chain links TRBV4-3 to TRBJ1-3, with no clear D. From germline, CDR1 is LGHNA and CDR2 YSLEER. The V gene lost 1 base and the J gene lost 2 bases, with 6 bases spanning the gap. This CDR3 has 14 residues.